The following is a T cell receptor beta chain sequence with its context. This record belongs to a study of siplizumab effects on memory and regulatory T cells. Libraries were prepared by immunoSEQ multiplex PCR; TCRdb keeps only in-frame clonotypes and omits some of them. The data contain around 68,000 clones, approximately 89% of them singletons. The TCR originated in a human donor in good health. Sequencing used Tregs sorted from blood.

CDR3 loop: CASSLANSPLHF. CDR3 DNA sequence: TGTGCCAGCAGCTTGGCCAATTCACCCCTCCACTTT. This chain uses TRBV5-6 with TRBJ1-6; D unresolved. V gave up 0 bases and J gave up 7 bases, with 2 bases separating them. The CDR3 runs 12 residues. Germline-derived CDR1 and CDR2 are SGHDT and YYEEEE.